The 21 T cell receptor beta chains below all came from one sample that was sequenced in a study of post-analysis software for immune sequencing data. Overall study findings and caveats: In patients, roughly 5 TRBV segments were more frequent than in controls, with TRBV5-6, TRBV5-1 and TRBV20-1 among them.

For these TCRs, the target antigens are not known. The library was made from cDNA and included unique molecular identifiers. TCRdb called the PCR reads again in MiXCR, with one record for every CDR3 protein. The sample records about half a million distinct CDR3 sequences, about a third being singletons. Sequencing was done on a sample of blood. These receptors all come from a girl between 2 and 17 years old with multiple sclerosis.

This chain links TRBV20-1 with TRBJ2-3; TRBD2 aligns across 9 bases. V dropped 6 bases and J dropped 2; count of bases not matched to a gene: 6. The CDR3 spans 14 residues. Germline V gene data show CDR1 as DFQATT and CDR2 as SNEGSKA (reference sequence). The CDR3 nucleotides read TGCAGTGCCGAAGCGGGGGGAATCACAGATACGCAGTATTTT. Protein sequence: CSAEAGGITDTQYF.

This chain joins TRBV9 and TRBJ2-5; the D is unclear. Trimming left V 0 bases short and J 1 base short, with 4 bases between. In germline, CDR1 is SGDLS, CDR2 YYNGEE. CDR3 length: 13 amino acids. CDR3 nucleotides: TGTGCCAGCAGCGTAGCAAGCCAAGAGACCCAGTACTTC. The encoded protein is CASSVASQETQYF.

In this sample, this clonotype turned up many times. The CDR3 is CASSPGPSSYEQYF. The CDR3 DNA reads TGTGCCAGCAGTCCGGGACCGAGCTCCTACGAGCAGTACTTC. The genes are TRBV12-3 or TRBV12-4 and TRBJ2-7; D is tentatively TRBD1 or TRBD2 (5 bases each). The CDR3 has 14 residues. V lost 5 bases to trimming and J lost 0 bases, with 11 bases between them.

This chain connects TRBV20-1 to TRBJ2-7; tentative D call: TRBD2 (6 bases). The germline V gene has CDR1 DFQATT and CDR2 SNEGSKA (reference sequence). The V and J ends lost 0 bases and 1 base respectively, with 16 bases between them. CDR3 length: 16 residues. The DNA of the CDR3 is TGCAGTGCTAGAGATCTCCGCGGGGCCCCTTCCTACGAGCAGTACTTC. This translates into CSARDLRGAPSYEQYF.

This clonotype was observed a few times. The rearrangement links TRBV2 to TRBJ2-1; D is uncertain. The V end lost 8 bases, the J end lost 8 bases, and 10 bases lay between the germline ends. The CDR3 length is 11 residues. Germline V gene sequence: CDR1 SNHLY, CDR2 FYNNEI. Written as DNA, the CDR3 is TGTGCCAGCTTGGTTGGGTATGAGCAGTTCTTC. Amino acid sequence: CASLVGYEQFF.

The chain is built from TRBV15 and TRBJ1-4, with D hard to call. The CDR3 is 16 residues long. The V gene's germline CDR1 is LNHNV and CDR2 YYDKDF (reference sequence). V lost 1 base and J 5 bases, leaving 14 bases between the germline ends. The CDR3 spells CATSRGTRGINEKLFF. Here the CDR3 DNA reads TGTGCCACCAGCAGAGGAACGCGGGGAATCAATGAAAAACTGTTTTTT. The entire variable domain, with the rest obtained from reference TRBV15 and TRBJ1-4, is as follows: DAMVIQNPRYQVTQFGKPVTLSCSQTLNHNVMYWYQQKSSQAPKLLFHYYDKDFNNEADTPDNFQSRRPNTSFCFLDIRSPGLGDTAMYLCATSRGTRGINEKLFFGSGTQLSVL.

This rearrangement joins TRBV12-3 or TRBV12-4 to TRBJ2-2, with 9 bases matching TRBD2. The CDR3 sequence is 15 residues long. V shed 4 bases, J shed 7 bases, and the junction held 7 bases outside the gene matches. DNA of the CDR3: TGTGCCAGCAGTTCCTTAGCGGGGGCGGACGGGGAGCTGTTTTTT. Translated: CASSSLAGADGELFF.

This clonotype was counted between two and nine times. The chain joins TRBV29-1 to TRBJ2-1; D unclear. The CDR3 has 10 residues. From germline, CDR1 is SQVTM and CDR2 ANQGSEA. The V end was cut by 6 bases, the J end by 8 bases, with 8 bases between. Written as DNA, the CDR3 is TGCAGCGTCAGTAACCATGAGCAGTTCTTC. Translated: CSVSNHEQFF.

This chain uses TRBV12-3 or TRBV12-4 with TRBJ2-7; 7 bases map to TRBD1. The CDR3 spans 11 residues. V lost 7 bases, J lost 6 bases, and 3 bases stayed unmatched. CDR3 sequence: CASKTGSEQYF. Here the CDR3 DNA reads TGTGCCAGCAAGACAGGGAGCGAGCAGTACTTC.

V gene TRBV7-2 combines with J gene TRBJ2-3, with D perhaps TRBD1 (6 bases). The V end lost 3 bases, the J end lost 4 bases, and 17 bases lay between the germline ends. In germline, CDR1 is SGHTA, CDR2 FQGNSA. CDR3 length equals 16 residues. In DNA, the CDR3 is TGTGCCAGCAGCTTGGGACCGGGACAAGGGGCAGATACGCAGTATTTT. Protein sequence: CASSLGPGQGADTQYF.

J is TRBJ1-1 and V is TRBV6-5; tentative D call: TRBD1 (5 bases). Per the germline V gene, CDR1 is MNHEY and CDR2 is SVGAGI. The CDR3 length is 15 residues. V was trimmed by 4 bases and J by 0 bases, leaving 12 bases between them. CDR3 DNA sequence: TGTGCCAGCAGTTCGCAGGGATGGGTGAACACTGAAGCTTTCTTT. Translating it yields CASSSQGWVNTEAFF.

In nucleotides, the CDR3 is TGTGCCAGCAGTGAAGGTTGGAGAGGGGTTGGAGATACGCAGTATTTT. Protein product: CASSEGWRGVGDTQYF. The genes are TRBV25-1 and TRBJ2-3, with D perhaps matching TRBD1 or TRBD2 (5 bases each). This CDR3 comprises 16 residues. Germline CDR1 and CDR2: MGHDK and SYGVNS. V was shortened by 2 bases and J by 5 bases, with 17 bases between the two germline ends.

This sequence joins TRBV9 and TRBJ2-1, with D uncertain. The V and J ends lost 1 base and 9 bases respectively, with 20 bases between them. The CDR3 extends over 16 amino acids. Germline assignment: CDR1 SGDLS and CDR2 YYNGEE. The CDR3 coding sequence is TGTGCCAGCAGCGTAACCGCGTCAGGCGGTCAGAGTGAGCAGTTCTTC. Translated, it gives CASSVTASGGQSEQFF.

This clonotype came up once. The V gene is TRBV5-6, the J gene TRBJ1-4; 7 bases are shared with TRBD1. This CDR3 region has 17 residues. Germline lookup yields CDR1 SGHDT and CDR2 YYEEEE. V was clipped by 4 bases and J by 1 base; unmatched bases: 10. CDR3 sequence: CASSLRPRDRTNEKLFF. In DNA, the CDR3 is TGTGCCAGCAGCCTACGACCCAGGGACAGAACTAATGAAAAACTGTTTTTT.

For this clonotype: Its ends do not fully match the called genes, so a read error is possible. The chain recombines TRBV7-9 with TRBJ1-2; the match to TRBD1 covers 7 bases. Looked up from germline, CDR1 is SEHNR and CDR2 is FQNEAQ (reference sequence). This CDR3 has 16 residues. In DNA form, the CDR3 reads TGTGCCAGCAGGTTAGCTGACAGGGAACAAGGCTATGGCTACACCTTC. Translated: CASRLADREQGYGYTF.

The gene calls are TRBV20-1 and TRBJ2-1, with D possibly being TRBD2 (7 bases). This CDR3 is built from 17 residues. V was pared by 2 bases and J by 0 bases, with 17 bases between. Per the germline V gene, CDR1 is DFQATT and CDR2 is SNEGSKA (reference sequence). The CDR3 is CSARKYGGPSSYNEQFF. The CDR3 DNA reads as TGCAGTGCTAGAAAATACGGGGGGCCAAGCTCCTACAATGAGCAGTTCTTC.

The J gene is TRBJ2-5, the V gene TRBV7-2; TRBD2 aligns across 10 bases. V gave up 2 bases and J gave up 5 bases; unmatched junction bases: 8. CDR1 and CDR2 from the germline V gene are SGHTA and FQGNSA. The CDR3 runs 16 residues. This chain's CDR3 is CASSLMGLALGETQYF. The CDR3, as DNA: TGTGCCAGCAGCTTAATGGGACTAGCGTTAGGGGAGACCCAGTACTTC. Based on the CDR3 plus reference TRBV7-2 and TRBJ2-5, the full variable domain is GAGVSQSPSNKVTEKGKDVELRCDPISGHTALYWYRQSLGQGLEFLIYFQGNSAPDKSGLPSDRFSAERTGGSVSTLTIQRTQQEDSAVYLCASSLMGLALGETQYFGPGTRLLVL.

This chain joins TRBV20-1 and TRBJ1-5; perhaps TRBD1 as D (5 bases). The germline gives CDR1 DFQATT, CDR2 SNEGSKA (reference sequence). V was shortened by 1 base and J by 7 bases, with 14 bases between the two germline ends. The CDR3 is 14 amino acids. Here the CDR3 reads CSARVRQGRQPQHF. The CDR3 DNA reads as TGCAGTGCTAGAGTCAGGCAGGGCCGGCAGCCCCAGCATTTT.

V is TRBV20-1 and J is TRBJ2-7; 12 positions match TRBD2. Germline-derived CDR1 and CDR2 are DFQATT and SNEGSKA (reference sequence). This CDR3 comprises 20 residues. V shed 0 bases and J 0 bases; nucleotides not matched to a gene: 15. In nucleotides, the CDR3 is TGCAGTGCTAGAGATAATCTAGCGGGGGGGCAGCGCCATTTCTCCTACGAGCAGTACTTC. Translation: CSARDNLAGGQRHFSYEQYF.

V is TRBV5-1 and J is TRBJ2-3; the match to TRBD2 covers 11 bases. The CDR3 spans 16 residues. V lost 4 bases, J lost 2 bases, and 6 bases stayed unmatched. The V gene's germline CDR1 is SGHRS and CDR2 YFSETQ. CDR3 DNA: TGCGCCAGCAGCCGCACTAGCGGGGGTAACACAGATACGCAGTATTTT. Translation gives CASSRTSGGNTDTQYF.

This clonotype was seen repeatedly, ten times or more. The chain combines TRBV20-1 with TRBJ1-4, with D tentatively TRBD1 (5 bases). V was cut by 6 bases and J by 6 bases, with 14 bases left in between. Germline assignment: CDR1 DFQATT and CDR2 SNEGSKA (reference sequence). This CDR3 is built from 13 residues. CDR3: CSARTGADEKLFF. CDR3 bases: TGCAGTGCCAGGACCGGGGCGGATGAAAAACTGTTTTTT.